Listed here is a single TCR beta chain. Its target is not known. A J-beta primer mix and a sample-barcoded 5' primer were used in a second PCR of about 7 to 11 cycles. TCRdb independently ran MiXCR on the 5' RACE reads; one entry per CDR3 protein. This table holds some 370,000 distinct CDR3 sequences, about 52% found once. This sample stems from a study of blood T cells in healthy people across ages. Study-wide points: The diversity estimates, figures obtained from one million T cells, were considered underestimates. Nothing was known about donor CMV status, and this possibly confounded expanded clonotype changes.

Investigators took approximately 10 milliliters of peripheral blood from every donor. Trimming cost V 4 bases and J 2 bases; bases outside gene matches: 1. The CDR3 runs 13 residues. Looked up from germline, CDR1 is SEHNR and CDR2 is FQNEAQ (reference sequence). Sequenced input: blood. This sequence originates from a man aged 55 to 70 in good health. The chain carries TRBV7-9 and TRBJ2-5; 7 nucleotides align to TRBD1. The DNA for the CDR3 is TGTGCCAGCAGCTGGGGACAGCAAGAGACCCAGTACTTC. Protein: CASSWGQQETQYF.